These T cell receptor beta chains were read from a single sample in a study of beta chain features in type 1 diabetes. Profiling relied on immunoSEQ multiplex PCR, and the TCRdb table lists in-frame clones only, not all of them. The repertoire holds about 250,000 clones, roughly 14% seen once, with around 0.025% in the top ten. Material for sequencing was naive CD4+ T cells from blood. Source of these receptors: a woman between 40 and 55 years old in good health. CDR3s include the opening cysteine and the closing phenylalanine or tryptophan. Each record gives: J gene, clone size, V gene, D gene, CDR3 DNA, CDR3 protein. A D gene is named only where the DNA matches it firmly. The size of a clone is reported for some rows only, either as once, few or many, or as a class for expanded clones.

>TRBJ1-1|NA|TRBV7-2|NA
TGTGCCAGCAGCTTAGCCAGGGCGGACACTGAAGCTTTCTTT
CASSLARADTEAFF
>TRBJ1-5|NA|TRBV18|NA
TGTGCCAGCTCACCAACCGGGAAAAATCAGCCCCAGCATTTT
CASSPTGKNQPQHF
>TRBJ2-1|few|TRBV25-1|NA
TGTGCCAGCAGTGGGTACACGAGGAATGAGCAGTTCTTC
CASSGYTRNEQFF
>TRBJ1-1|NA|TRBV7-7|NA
TGTGCTAGCAGCTCGCGGGTTGACACTGAAGCTTTCTTT
CASSSRVDTEAFF
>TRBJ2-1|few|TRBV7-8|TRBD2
TGTGCCAGCAGCTCTAACCGCGGGGCGGGGGGGACCTACAATGAGCAGTTCTTC
CASSSNRGAGGTYNEQFF
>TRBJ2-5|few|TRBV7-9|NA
TGTGCCAGCACGGGGGGCCGGGAGACCCAGTACTTC
CASTGGRETQYF
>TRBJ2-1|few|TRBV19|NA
TGTGCCAGTAGTATAGACAGGGGCAATACCTACAATGAGCAGTTCTTC
CASSIDRGNTYNEQFF
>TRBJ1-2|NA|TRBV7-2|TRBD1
TGTGCCAGCAGCCCCGACAGGGGTGGCTACACCTTC
CASSPDRGGYTF
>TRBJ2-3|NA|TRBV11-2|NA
TGTGCCAGCAGGAAGTGGGGGGGCACAGATACGCAGTATTTT
CASRKWGGTDTQYF
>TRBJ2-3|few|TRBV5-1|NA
TGCGCCAGCAGCCCCCGGACACCTAGCACAGATACGCAGTATTTT
CASSPRTPSTDTQYF
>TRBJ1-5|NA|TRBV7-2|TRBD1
TGTGCCAGCAGCTTAATGGGACAGAATAGCAATCAGCCCCAGCATTTT
CASSLMGQNSNQPQHF
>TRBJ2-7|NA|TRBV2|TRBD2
TGTGCCAGCAGTTCGAGACTAGCGGGGGCCTACGAGCAGTACTTC
CASSSRLAGAYEQYF
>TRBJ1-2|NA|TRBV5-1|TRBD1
TGCGCCAGCAGCTTGGGCGACAGGGGCTATGGCTACACCTTC
CASSLGDRGYGYTF
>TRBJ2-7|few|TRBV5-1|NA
TGCGCCAGCAGCTTGGATCCCTCCTACTCCTACGAGCAGTACTTC
CASSLDPSYSYEQYF
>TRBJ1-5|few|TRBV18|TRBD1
TGTGCCAGCTCACCGTCGGACAGGATGGGTCAGCCCCAGCATTTT
CASSPSDRMGQPQHF
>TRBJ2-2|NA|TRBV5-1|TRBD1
TGCGCCAGCAGCTTGGCCGGGACAGTTAACACCGGGGAGCTGTTTTTT
CASSLAGTVNTGELFF
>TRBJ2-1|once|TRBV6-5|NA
TGTGCCAGCAGTCCCCGGTCTCGAAATGAGCAGTTCTTC
CASSPRSRNEQFF
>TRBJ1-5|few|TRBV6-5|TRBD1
TGTGCCAGCAGTTCCCCGACAGGGGGCAACAATCAGCCCCAGCATTTT
CASSSPTGGNNQPQHF
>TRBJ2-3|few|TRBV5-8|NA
TGTGCCAGCAGCTCAGGCCAGGTTGGGGAGGCGCAGTATTTT
CASSSGQVGEAQYF
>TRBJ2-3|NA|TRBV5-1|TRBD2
TGCGCCAGTAGGACTAGCGGGGCGAGCACAGATACGCAGTATTTT
CASRTSGASTDTQYF
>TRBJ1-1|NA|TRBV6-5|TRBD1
TGTGCCAGCAGTTACTCGGGGACAGGCCGCCTCACTGAAGCTTTCTTT
CASSYSGTGRLTEAFF
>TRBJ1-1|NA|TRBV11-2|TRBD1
TGTGCCAGCAGGAGGACTGGGACAGGGAAGCTTTCCACTGAAGCTTTCTTT
CASRRTGTGKLSTEAFF
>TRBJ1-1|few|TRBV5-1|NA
TGCGCCAGCATGCTAAACCTTAACACTGAAGCTTTCTTT
CASMLNLNTEAFF
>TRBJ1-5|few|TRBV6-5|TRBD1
TGTGCCAGCAGGCCAGCCGGACAGGGAAGTCAGCCCCAGCATTTT
CASRPAGQGSQPQHF
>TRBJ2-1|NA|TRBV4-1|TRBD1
TGCGCCAGCAGCCAAGTACAGGGGGTAGTCTATGAGCAGTTCTTC
CASSQVQGVVYEQFF
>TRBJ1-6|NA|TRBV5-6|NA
TGTGCCAGCAGCGGGGAGCCGCTTAATGCGATTTCACCCCTCCACTTT
CASSGEPLNAISPLHF
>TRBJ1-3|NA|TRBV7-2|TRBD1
TGTGCCAGCAGCTTAACCGGGACAGTTTCTGGAAACACCATATATTTT
CASSLTGTVSGNTIYF
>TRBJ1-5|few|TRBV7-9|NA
TGTGCCAGCAGCTTAGGGGGCCACAGCAATCAGCCCCAGCATTTT
CASSLGGHSNQPQHF
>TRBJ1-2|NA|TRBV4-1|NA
TGCGCCAGCAGCCAAGTGACGGGATCTTATGGCTACACCTTC
CASSQVTGSYGYTF
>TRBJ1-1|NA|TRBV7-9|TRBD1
TGTGCCAGCAGCCAGACAGGGGCTGAAGCTTTCTTT
CASSQTGAEAFF
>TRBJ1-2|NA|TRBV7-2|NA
TGTGCCAGCAGCTTAGCCAAGCCCGGGGGCTACACCTTC
CASSLAKPGGYTF
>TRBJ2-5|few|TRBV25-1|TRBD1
TGTGCCAGCAGTGAAGGCAGGACAGGGAAAGAGACCCAGTACTTC
CASSEGRTGKETQYF
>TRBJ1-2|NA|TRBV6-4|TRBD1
TGTGCCAGCAGTGACACGTGGACAGGCCGCTATGGCTACACCTTC
CASSDTWTGRYGYTF
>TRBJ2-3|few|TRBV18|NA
TGTGCCAGCTCACCAAGGGGCAGAAGCATCCTCACAGATACGCAGTATTTT
CASSPRGRSILTDTQYF
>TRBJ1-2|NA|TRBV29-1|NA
TGCAGCGTTTTAGACAGGAGCTATGGCTACACCTTC
CSVLDRSYGYTF
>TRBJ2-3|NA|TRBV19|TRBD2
TGTGCCAGTAGTATCTTAGGACTAGCTACCACAGATACGCAGTATTTT
CASSILGLATTDTQYF
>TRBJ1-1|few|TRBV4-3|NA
TGCGCCAGCAGCCAAGAGGGCAGGGGTAATACTGAAGCTTTCTTT
CASSQEGRGNTEAFF
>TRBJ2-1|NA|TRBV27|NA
TGTGCCAGCAGCCCCCCCGGGTACAATGAGCAGTTCTTC
CASSPPGYNEQFF
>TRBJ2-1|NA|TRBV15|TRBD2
TGTGCCACCAGCAAAGGACTAGCGGGGGGACAACTTTACAATGAGCAGTTCTTC
CATSKGLAGGQLYNEQFF
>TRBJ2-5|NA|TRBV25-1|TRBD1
TGTGCCAGCAGTGGGACAGGGCGCCAAGAGACCCAGTACTTC
CASSGTGRQETQYF
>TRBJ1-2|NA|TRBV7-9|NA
TGTGCCAGCAGCTTACGGACCGGGGGGTCTAACTATGGCTACACCTTC
CASSLRTGGSNYGYTF
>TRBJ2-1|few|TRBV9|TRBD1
TGTGCCAGCAGCCCCTGGGACAGGACCAACAATGAGCAGTTCTTC
CASSPWDRTNNEQFF
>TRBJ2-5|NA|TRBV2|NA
TGTGCCAGCAGTTACCTACTAGGGGCGGGGAAGACCCAGTACTTC
CASSYLLGAGKTQYF
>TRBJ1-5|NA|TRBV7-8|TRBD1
TGTGCCAGCAGCGGTAGGGTGGGACAGAGGAATCAGCCCCAGCATTTT
CASSGRVGQRNQPQHF
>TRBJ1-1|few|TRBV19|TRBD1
TGTGCCAGTAGTGTGCGGACAGGGTCCGTCTTGGACACTGAAGCTTTCTTT
CASSVRTGSVLDTEAFF